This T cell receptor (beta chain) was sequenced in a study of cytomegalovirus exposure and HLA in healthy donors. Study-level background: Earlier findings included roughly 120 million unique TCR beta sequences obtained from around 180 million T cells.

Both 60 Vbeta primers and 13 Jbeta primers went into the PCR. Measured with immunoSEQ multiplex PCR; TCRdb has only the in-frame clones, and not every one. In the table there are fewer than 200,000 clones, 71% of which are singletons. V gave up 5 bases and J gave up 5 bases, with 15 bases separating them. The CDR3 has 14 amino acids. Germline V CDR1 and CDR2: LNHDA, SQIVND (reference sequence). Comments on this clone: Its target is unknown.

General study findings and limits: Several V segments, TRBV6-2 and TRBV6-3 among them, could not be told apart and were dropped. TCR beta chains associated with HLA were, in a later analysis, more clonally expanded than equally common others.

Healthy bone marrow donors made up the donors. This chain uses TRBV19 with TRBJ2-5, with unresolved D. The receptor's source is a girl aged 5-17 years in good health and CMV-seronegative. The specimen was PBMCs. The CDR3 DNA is TGTGCCAGTAGTCAGCCCGGGTCTGGGGAGACCCAGTACTTC. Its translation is CASSQPGSGETQYF.